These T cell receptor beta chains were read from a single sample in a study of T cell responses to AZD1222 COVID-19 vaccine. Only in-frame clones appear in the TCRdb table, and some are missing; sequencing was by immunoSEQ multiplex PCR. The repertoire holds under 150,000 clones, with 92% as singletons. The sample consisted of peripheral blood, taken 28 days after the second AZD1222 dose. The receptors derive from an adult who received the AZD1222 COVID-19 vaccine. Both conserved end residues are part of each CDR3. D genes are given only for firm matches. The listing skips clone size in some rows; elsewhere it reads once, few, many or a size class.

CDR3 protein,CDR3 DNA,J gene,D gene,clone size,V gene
CASSASLVRFDEQFF,TGTGCCAGCAGCGCCTCACTAGTCCGGTTTGATGAGCAGTTCTTC,TRBJ2-1,NA,once,TRBV7-9
CASSFDGAEQYF,TGCGCCAGCAGCTTCGACGGGGCCGAGCAGTACTTC,TRBJ2-7,NA,NA,TRBV5-1
CASRYRGPGANVLTF,TGTGCCAGCAGGTACAGGGGGCCTGGGGCCAACGTCCTGACTTTC,TRBJ2-6,TRBD1,NA,TRBV7-9
CASSLQRGSIGYGYTF,TGTGCCAGCAGTCTACAAAGGGGGTCGATAGGCTATGGCTACACCTTC,TRBJ1-2,NA,NA,TRBV27
CAISGGLARNEQFF,TGTGCCATCAGTGGCGGGTTAGCGCGGAATGAGCAGTTCTTC,TRBJ2-1,NA,NA,TRBV10-3
CASTPIGDGFTTQHF,TGTGCCAGCACCCCCATAGGGGACGGATTTACGACCCAGCATTTT,TRBJ1-5,NA,NA,TRBV6-5
CASSADAGGTDTQYF,TGTGCCAGCAGTGCTGACGCGGGGGGCACAGATACGCAGTATTTT,TRBJ2-3,TRBD2,NA,TRBV2
CATRTRAYNSPLHF,TGTGCCACCAGGACAAGGGCGTATAATTCACCCCTCCACTTT,TRBJ1-6,NA,NA,TRBV15
CSVAASGSPPDTQYF,TGCAGCGTTGCGGCTAGCGGGAGTCCCCCAGATACGCAGTATTTT,TRBJ2-3,TRBD2,NA,TRBV29-1
CASLSVNSPLHF,TGCGCCAGCCTTTCAGTGAATTCACCCCTCCACTTT,TRBJ1-6,NA,once,TRBV23-1
CASSVVGQGRDEQFF,TGTGCCAGCAGCGTAGTGGGACAGGGAAGGGATGAGCAGTTCTTC,TRBJ2-1,TRBD1,NA,TRBV9